This TCR beta chain derives from a study of shared clonotypes between healthy human individuals. General study results and limits: Clonotypes not shared had lower generation probabilities than those common to all four donors.

The method was immunoSEQ multiplex PCR; TCRdb's version includes in-frame clones alone and lacks a portion of them. Altogether fewer than 3 million clones are present, 85% to 95% being singletons, with the ten largest covering around 0.38%. Concerning this clone itself: Its specificity is not known.

Germline assignment: CDR1 LNHDA and CDR2 SQIVND (reference sequence). This CDR3 has 17 amino acids. V lost 4 bases to trimming and J lost 0 bases, with 16 bases between them. The specimen was naive CD4+ T cells from PBMCs. Subset here: CD45RA+ positively selected. The source of this sequence is a man younger than 35 in good health. Some clones in this sample may be carry-over from other donors' samples. J is TRBJ1-5 and V is TRBV19; unclear D gene. The CDR3 bases are TGTGCCAGTAGTAACGTTTACGCAGGCCATAGCAATCAGCCCCAGCATTTT. This gives the protein CASSNVYAGHSNQPQHF.